This T cell receptor beta chain was profiled in a study of T cell changes during pregnancy in multiple sclerosis. The repertoire was sequenced with immunoSEQ multiplex PCR; TCRdb's copy has only in-frame clones and lacks some. The profile covers fewer than 55,000 clones, with almost 90% appearing a single time and under 6.5% taken by the ten largest. From germline, CDR1 is SGHVS and CDR2 FQNEAQ. The CDR3 covers 18 residues. The V and J ends lost 5 bases and 5 bases, in that order; junction bases with no gene match: 12. This specimen consisted of peripheral blood, obtained after pregnancy. The chain employs TRBV7-8 and TRBJ2-1, with 13 positions matching TRBD2. The source is a female donor in good health, enrolled as a control in a pregnancy study. In nucleotides, the CDR3 is TGTGCCAGCAGCAGGACTAGCGGGGGCCTCTCCAATAACAATGAGCAGTTCTTC. This codes for CASSRTSGGLSNNNEQFF.